This T cell receptor (beta chain) was observed in a study of response to subunit inactivated influenza vaccine. The V gene end was trimmed by 2 bases and the J gene end by 5 bases; junction bases not matched to a gene: 3. This CDR3 region has 15 residues. Germline CDR1 reads MNHEY; CDR2 reads SVGAGI. The study, taken as a whole, reports: Researchers suggested that each seasonal influenza vaccination recruits few new T cells.

TCRdb reprocessed the RT-PCR reads with MiXCR, giving one entry per CDR3 protein. The table has around 580,000 distinct CDR3 sequences, 10% to 15% seen once; the top ten hold around 9.6%. This clonotype was seen a handful of times. Its antigen is not identified. This clonotype was obtained from a man in his fifties or sixties who received an inactivated influenza vaccine. The sequences come from PBMCs from blood, collected on the day of vaccination. The chain carries TRBV6-5 and TRBJ2-7; TRBD2 aligns across 13 bases. CDR3 loop: CASSYLLAGGNEQYF. CDR3 DNA sequence: TGTGCCAGCAGTTACCTACTAGCGGGAGGGAACGAGCAGTACTTC.